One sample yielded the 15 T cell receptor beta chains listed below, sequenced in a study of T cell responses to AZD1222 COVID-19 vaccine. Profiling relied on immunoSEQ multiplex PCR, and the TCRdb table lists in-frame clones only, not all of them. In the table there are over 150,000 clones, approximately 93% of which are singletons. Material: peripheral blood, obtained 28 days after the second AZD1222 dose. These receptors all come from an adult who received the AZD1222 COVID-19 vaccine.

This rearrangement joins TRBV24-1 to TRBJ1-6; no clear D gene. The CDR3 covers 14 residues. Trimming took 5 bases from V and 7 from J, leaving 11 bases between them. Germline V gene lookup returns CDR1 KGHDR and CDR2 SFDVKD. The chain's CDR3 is CATSARTQNSPLHF. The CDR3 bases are TGTGCCACCAGTGCGAGGACGCAGAATTCACCCCTCCACTTT.

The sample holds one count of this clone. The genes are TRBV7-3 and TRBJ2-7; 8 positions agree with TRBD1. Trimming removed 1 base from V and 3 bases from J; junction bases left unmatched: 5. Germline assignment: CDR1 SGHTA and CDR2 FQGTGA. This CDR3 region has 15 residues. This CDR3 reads CASSLSGQGVYEQYF. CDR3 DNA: TGTGCCAGCAGCTTAAGTGGACAGGGCGTCTACGAGCAGTACTTC.

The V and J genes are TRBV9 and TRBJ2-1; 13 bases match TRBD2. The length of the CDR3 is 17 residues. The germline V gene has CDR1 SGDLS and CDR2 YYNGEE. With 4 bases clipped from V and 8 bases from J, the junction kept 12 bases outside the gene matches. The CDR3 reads CASSPLPLAGGHYEQFF. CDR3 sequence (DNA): TGTGCCAGCAGCCCCCTGCCACTAGCGGGGGGGCACTATGAGCAGTTCTTC.

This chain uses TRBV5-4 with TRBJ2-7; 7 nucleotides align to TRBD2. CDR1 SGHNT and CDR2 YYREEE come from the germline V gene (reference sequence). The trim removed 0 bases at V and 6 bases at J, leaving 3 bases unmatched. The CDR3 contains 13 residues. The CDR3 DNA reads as TGTGCCAGCAGCTTGGAGACGGGGGGCGAGCAGTACTTC. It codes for CASSLETGGEQYF. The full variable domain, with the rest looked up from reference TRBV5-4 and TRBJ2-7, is ETGVTQSPTHLIKTRGQQVTLRCSSQSGHNTVSWYQQALGQGPQFIFQYYREEENGRGNFPPRFSGLQFPNYSSELNVNALELDDSALYLCASSLETGGEQYFGPGTRLTVT.

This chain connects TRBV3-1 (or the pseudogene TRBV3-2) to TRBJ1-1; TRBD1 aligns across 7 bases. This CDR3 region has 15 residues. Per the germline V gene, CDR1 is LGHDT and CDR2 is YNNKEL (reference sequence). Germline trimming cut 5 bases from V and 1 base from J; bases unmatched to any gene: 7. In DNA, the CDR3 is TGTGCCAGCAGCGCCCTGGACAGGAAGAACACTGAAGCTTTCTTT. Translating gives CASSALDRKNTEAFF.

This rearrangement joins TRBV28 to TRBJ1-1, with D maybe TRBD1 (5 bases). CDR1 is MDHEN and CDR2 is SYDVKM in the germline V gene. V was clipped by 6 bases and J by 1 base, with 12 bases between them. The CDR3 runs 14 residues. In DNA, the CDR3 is TGTGCCAGCAGCTCGGGGGGAAGGAACACTGAAGCTTTCTTT. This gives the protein CASSSGGRNTEAFF.

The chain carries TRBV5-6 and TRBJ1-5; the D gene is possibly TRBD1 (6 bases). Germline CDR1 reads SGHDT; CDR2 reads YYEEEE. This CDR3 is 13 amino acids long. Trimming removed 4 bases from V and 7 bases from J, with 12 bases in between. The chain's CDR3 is CASSLNRAQPQHF. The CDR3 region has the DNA TGTGCCAGCAGCCTAAACAGGGCGCAGCCCCAGCATTTT.

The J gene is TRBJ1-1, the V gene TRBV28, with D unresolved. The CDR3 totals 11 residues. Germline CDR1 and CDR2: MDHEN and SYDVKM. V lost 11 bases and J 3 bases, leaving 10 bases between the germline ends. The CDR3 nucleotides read TGTGCCGTTCAGAGGTACACTGAAGCTTTCTTT. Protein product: CAVQRYTEAFF.

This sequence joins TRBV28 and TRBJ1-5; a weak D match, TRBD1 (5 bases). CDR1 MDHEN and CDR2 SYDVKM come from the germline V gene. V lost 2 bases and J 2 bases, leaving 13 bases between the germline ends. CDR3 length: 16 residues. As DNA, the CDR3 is TGTGCCAGCAGTTTAGGACAATCCGGAGGCAATCAGCCCCAGCATTTT. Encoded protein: CASSLGQSGGNQPQHF.

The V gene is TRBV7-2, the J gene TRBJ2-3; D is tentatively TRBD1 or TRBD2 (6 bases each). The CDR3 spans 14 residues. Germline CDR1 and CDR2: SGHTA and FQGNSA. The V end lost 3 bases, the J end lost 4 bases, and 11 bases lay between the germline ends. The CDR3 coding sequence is TGTGCCAGCAGCTTTGGGGGGCGCGCAGATACGCAGTATTTT. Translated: CASSFGGRADTQYF.

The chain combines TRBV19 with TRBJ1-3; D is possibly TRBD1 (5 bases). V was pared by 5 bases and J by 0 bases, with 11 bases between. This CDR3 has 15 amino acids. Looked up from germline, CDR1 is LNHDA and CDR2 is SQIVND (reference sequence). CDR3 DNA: TGTGCCAGTAGTCTAAGACAGTTCTCTGGAAACACCATATATTTT. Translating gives CASSLRQFSGNTIYF.

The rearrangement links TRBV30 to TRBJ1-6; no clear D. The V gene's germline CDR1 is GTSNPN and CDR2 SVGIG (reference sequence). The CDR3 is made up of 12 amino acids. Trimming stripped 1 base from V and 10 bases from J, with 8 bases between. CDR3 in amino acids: CAWSAARSPLHF. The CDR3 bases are TGTGCCTGGAGTGCCGCTAGATCACCCCTCCACTTT.

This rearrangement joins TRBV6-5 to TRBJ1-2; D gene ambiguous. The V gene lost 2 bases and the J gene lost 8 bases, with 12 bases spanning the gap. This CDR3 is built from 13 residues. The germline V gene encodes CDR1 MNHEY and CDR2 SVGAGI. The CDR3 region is CASSYRQLGGYTF. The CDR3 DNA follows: TGTGCCAGCAGTTACCGGCAGCTTGGGGGCTACACCTTC.

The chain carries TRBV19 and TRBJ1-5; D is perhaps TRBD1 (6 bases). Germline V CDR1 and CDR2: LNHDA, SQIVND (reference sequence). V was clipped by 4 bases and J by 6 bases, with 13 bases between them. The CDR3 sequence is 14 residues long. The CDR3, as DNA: TGTGCCAGTAGTAGGGGGGCGGCGGGTCAGCCCCAGCATTTT. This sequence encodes CASSRGAAGQPQHF.

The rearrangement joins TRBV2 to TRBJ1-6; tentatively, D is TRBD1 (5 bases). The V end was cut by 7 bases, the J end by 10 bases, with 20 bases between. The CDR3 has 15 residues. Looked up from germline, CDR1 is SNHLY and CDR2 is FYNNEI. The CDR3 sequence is CASTLSGQGGSPLHF. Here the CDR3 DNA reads TGTGCCAGCACCCTGTCGGGTCAGGGTGGCTCACCCCTCCACTTT.